This TCR beta chain was sequenced during a study of blood T cell repertoires in COVID-19. Overall study context: The cDNA or gDNA used as material had been derived from T cells, B-cell-depleted T cells, or PBMCs.

The assay was immunoSEQ multiplex PCR, and TCRdb's table has in-frame clones only and misses some. Among some 41,000 clones listed, 81% were seen once. This CDR3 is built from 15 residues. CDR1 is SGDLS and CDR2 is YYNGEE in the germline V gene. Trimming shortened V by 6 bases and J by 1 base, and 15 bases separated the two germline ends. The sample consisted of peripheral blood. This chain links TRBV9 with TRBJ2-3; TRBD2 is a possible D gene (5 bases). The TCR was taken from a man aged 35-49 years with active or convalescent COVID-19. This chain's CDR3 is CASTLTGIRTDTQYF. As DNA, the CDR3 is TGTGCCAGCACTCTAACGGGGATCCGCACAGATACGCAGTATTTT.